This T cell receptor (beta chain) was sequenced for a study of T-cell reconstitution after alpha-beta-depleted transplantation in children. Turning to this clonotype: Its antigen is still unknown.

Study-level findings and limits: Reports say that about two months after transplant, the alpha-beta T cells came out of several hundred graft clones that had expanded.

It was with unique molecular identifiers that the TCRbeta library was prepared. Using its own MiXCR run on the PCR reads, TCRdb lists one record per CDR3 protein. The sample comprises 490,000 or so distinct CDR3 sequences, 10% of which are singletons, and 2% to 2.5% rests with the top ten. V was clipped by 8 bases and J by 10 bases; unmatched bases: 11. CDR3 size: 13 residues. Germline V CDR1 and CDR2: LNHDA, SQIVND (reference sequence). The sample here was PBMCs, taken before TCRalphabeta/CD19-depleted stem cell transplant. The source is a child aged 2-15 years with inherited bone marrow failure, due to receive a stem cell transplant. This rearrangement joins TRBV19 to TRBJ2-1; 7 positions match TRBD2. CDR3 DNA: TGTGCCAGTCGCTCGGGACTACTCAGGGAGCAGTTCTTC. Amino acid sequence: CASRSGLLREQFF.